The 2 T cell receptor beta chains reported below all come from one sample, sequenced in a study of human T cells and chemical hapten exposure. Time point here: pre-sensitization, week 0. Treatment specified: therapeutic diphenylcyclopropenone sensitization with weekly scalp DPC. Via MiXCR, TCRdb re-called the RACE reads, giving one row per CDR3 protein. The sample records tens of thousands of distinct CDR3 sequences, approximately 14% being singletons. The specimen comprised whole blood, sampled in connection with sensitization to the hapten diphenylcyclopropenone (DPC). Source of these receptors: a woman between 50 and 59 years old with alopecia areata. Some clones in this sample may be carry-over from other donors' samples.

The CDR3, as DNA: TGTGCCAGCAGCGAAAGACTAGCGGGACTTGAGGATGAGCAGTTCTTC. Protein: CASSERLAGLEDEQFF. V and J are TRBV7-6 and TRBJ2-1; 11 bases map to TRBD2. CDR3 length: 16 residues. Germline CDR1 is SGHVS and CDR2 is FNYEAQ. The trim removed 5 bases at V and 8 bases at J, leaving 11 bases unmatched.

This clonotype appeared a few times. The CDR3 here is CASSYGGTSYEQYF. CDR3 nucleotides: TGTGCCAGCAGTTACGGCGGGACATCCTACGAGCAGTACTTC. The J gene is TRBJ2-7, the V gene TRBV6-2 or TRBV6-3; possibly TRBD1 or TRBD2 for D (6 bases each). Trimming removed 2 bases from V and 1 base from J, with 9 bases in between. The length of the CDR3 is 14 residues. Germline assignment: CDR1 MNHEY and CDR2 SVGEGT.